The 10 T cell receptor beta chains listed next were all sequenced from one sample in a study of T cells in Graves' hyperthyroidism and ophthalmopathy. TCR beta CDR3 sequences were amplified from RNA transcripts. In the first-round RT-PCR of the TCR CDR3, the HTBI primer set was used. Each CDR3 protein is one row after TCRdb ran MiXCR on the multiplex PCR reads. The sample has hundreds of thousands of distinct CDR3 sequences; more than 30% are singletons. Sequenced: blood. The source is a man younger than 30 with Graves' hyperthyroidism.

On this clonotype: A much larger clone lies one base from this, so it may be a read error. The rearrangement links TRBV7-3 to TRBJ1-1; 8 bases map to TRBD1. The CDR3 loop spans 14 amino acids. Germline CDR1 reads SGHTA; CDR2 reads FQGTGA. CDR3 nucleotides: TGTCCCAGCAGCCTATCAGGGGGCTGGACTGAAGCTTTCTTT. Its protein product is CPSSLSGGWTEAFF.

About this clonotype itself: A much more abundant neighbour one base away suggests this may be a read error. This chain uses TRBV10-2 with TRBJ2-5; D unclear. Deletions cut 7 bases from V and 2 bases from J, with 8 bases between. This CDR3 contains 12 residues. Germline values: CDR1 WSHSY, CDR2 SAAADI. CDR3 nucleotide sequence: TGCGCCAGCAAGACACAGCAAGAGACCCAGTACTTC. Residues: CASKTQQETQYF.

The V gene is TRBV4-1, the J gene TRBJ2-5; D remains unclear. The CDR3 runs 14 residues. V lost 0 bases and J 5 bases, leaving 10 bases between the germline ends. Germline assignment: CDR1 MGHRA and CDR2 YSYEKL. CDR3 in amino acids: CASSQDRMGETQYF. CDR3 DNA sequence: TGCGCCAGCAGCCAAGACAGGATGGGGGAGACCCAGTACTTC.

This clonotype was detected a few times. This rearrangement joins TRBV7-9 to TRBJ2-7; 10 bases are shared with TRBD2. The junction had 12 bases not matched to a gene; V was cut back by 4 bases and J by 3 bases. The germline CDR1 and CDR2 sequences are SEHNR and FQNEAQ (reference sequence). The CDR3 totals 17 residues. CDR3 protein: CASSSNGGAGGIYEQYF. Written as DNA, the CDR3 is TGTGCCAGCAGCTCGAACGGCGGAGCGGGAGGGATCTACGAGCAGTACTTC.

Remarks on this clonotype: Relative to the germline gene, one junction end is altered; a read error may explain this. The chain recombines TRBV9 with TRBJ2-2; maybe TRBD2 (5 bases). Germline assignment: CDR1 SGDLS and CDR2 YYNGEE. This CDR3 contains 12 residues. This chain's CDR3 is CASSARTGELVF. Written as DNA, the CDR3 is TGTGCCAGCAGCGCTAGGACCGGGGAGCTGGTTTTT.

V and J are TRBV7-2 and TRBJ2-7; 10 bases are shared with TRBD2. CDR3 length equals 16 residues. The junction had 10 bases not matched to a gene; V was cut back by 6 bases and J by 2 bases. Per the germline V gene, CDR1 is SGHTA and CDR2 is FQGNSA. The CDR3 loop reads CASSLGVAGGPYEQYF. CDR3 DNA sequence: TGTGCCAGCAGTTTGGGGGTAGCGGGAGGCCCCTACGAGCAGTACTTC. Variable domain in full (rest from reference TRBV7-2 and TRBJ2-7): GAGVSQSPSNKVTEKGKDVELRCDPISGHTALYWYRQSLGQGLEFLIYFQGNSAPDKSGLPSDRFSAERTGGSVSTLTIQRTQQEDSAVYLCASSLGVAGGPYEQYFGPGTRLTVT.

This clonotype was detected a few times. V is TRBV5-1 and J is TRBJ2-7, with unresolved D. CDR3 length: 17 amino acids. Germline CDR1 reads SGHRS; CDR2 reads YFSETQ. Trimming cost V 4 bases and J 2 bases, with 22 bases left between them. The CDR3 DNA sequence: TGCGCCAGCAGCCTGTTCCCTTTCCAGCAAAGGACCTACGAGCAGTACTTC. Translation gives CASSLFPFQQRTYEQYF. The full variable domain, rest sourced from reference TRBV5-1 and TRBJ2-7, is KAGVTQTPRYLIKTRGQQVTLSCSPISGHRSVSWYQQTPGQGLQFLFEYFSETQRNKGNFPGRFSGRQFSNSRSEMNVSTLELGDSALYLCASSLFPFQQRTYEQYFGPGTRLTVT.

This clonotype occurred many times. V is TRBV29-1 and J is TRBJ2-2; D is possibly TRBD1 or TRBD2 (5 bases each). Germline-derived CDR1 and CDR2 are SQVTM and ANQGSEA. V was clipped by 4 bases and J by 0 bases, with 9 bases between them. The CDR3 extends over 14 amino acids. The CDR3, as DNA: TGCAGCGTTGGGGACGGCCCGAACACCGGGGAGCTGTTTTTT. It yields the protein CSVGDGPNTGELFF.

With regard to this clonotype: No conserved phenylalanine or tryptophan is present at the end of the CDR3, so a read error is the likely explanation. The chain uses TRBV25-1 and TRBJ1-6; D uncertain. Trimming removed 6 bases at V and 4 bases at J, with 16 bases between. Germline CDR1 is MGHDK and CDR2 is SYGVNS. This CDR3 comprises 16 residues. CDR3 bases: TGTGCCAGCAGCTTGGGCCCAGACTCATATAATTCACCCCTCCACCTT. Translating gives CASSLGPDSYNSPLHL.

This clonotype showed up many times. Here the CDR3 reads CASSVLRGTQYF. In nucleotides, the CDR3 is TGTGCCAGCAGCGTCCTCAGGGGGACCCAGTACTTC. The chain employs TRBV6-5 and TRBJ2-5, with D possibly being TRBD1 (6 bases). Germline V gene data show CDR1 as MNHEY and CDR2 as SVGAGI. The CDR3 runs 12 residues. Trimming took 6 bases from V and 7 from J, leaving 12 bases between them.